This T cell receptor (beta chain) was identified during a study of identical twins. Study-level findings and limits: The more abundant beta clonotypes in cord blood had fewer insertions, and memory repertoires did not show this. When twins shared out-of-frame alpha sequences, those sequences had excess low generation probability. Zero-insertion analyses might be partly confounded by invariant T cells like MAIT and iNKT.

Per germline, CDR1 SGHNT and CDR2 YENEEA. This CDR3 has 16 amino acids. Trimming took 6 bases from V and 0 from J; bases not matched to a gene: 7. A universal primer site was incorporated via template switching, and the cDNA contained unique molecular identifiers. TCRdb recomputed calls from the 5' RACE reads with MiXCR, one row per CDR3 protein. The sample gives more than 1.5 million distinct CDR3 sequences, around 29% of which show up once; around 0.3% is in the top ten. Notes on this clonotype: The antigen is not known.

Sequencing used cord blood. The J gene is TRBJ2-1, the V gene TRBV11-3; TRBD2 aligns across 8 bases. This sequence was found in a newborn girl in good health. The CDR3 region has the DNA TGTGCCAGCAGTCCCGCGGGGGGCGCCTCCTACAATGAGCAGTTCTTC. This encodes CASSPAGGASYNEQFF.